One T cell receptor (beta chain) is described in this entry. Antigen unknown. The sample comes from a study of siplizumab effects on memory and regulatory T cells. Study results and limitations: Under siplizumab, alloreactive sequences traced to unstimulated CD4+ memory cells were significantly reduced. Tregs that proliferated in siplizumab cultures did not have their suppressive function confirmed.

TCRdb keeps only in-frame clones here, not all; method: immunoSEQ multiplex PCR. The sample shows some 100,000 clones, about nine tenths of them seen only once. The CDR3 is made up of 15 amino acids. Germline CDR1 is SGHTA and CDR2 is FQGTGA. Trimming removed 6 bases from V and 4 bases from J; junction bases left unmatched: 11. The chain joins TRBV7-3 to TRBJ1-1, with 7 bases aligning to TRBD1. The sample taken for sequencing was CD4+ T cells sorted from blood. The receptor was derived from a human donor in good health. Some clones in this sample may be carry-over from other donors' samples. The CDR3 DNA reads TGTGCCAGCAGTCAACAGGGGACCCTGGGCACTGAAGCTTTCTTT. Its protein is CASSQQGTLGTEAFF.